This T cell receptor (beta chain) derives from a study of T cells in tuberculosis. About the study: PBMC were archived before or within 7 days of starting treatment.

General study points: Active tuberculosis alpha repertoires lay closer to GMM-specific TCRs than controls'. Active tuberculosis patients had shorter CDR3-alpha; the beta difference was nonsignificant.

To note about this clone: Its antigen is unidentified.

The CDR3 is made up of 17 amino acids. Unmatched junction bases numbered 7, after V lost 2 bases and J lost 6 bases. Per the germline V gene, CDR1 is MGHRA and CDR2 is YSYEKL. Sequencing used immunoSEQ multiplex PCR; TCRdb keeps in-frame clones, though not all of them. Of 25,000 to 35,000 clones in the sample, just over 90% were seen once. Time point of the sample: new active TB diagnosis, blood taken before or within 7 days of starting treatment. Confirmation came from sputum smear and/or culture positivity for M. tuberculosis. The chain is built from TRBV4-1 and TRBJ2-3; 14 positions agree with TRBD2. The material sequenced was PBMCs, taken at tuberculosis diagnosis. The clonotype comes from an adult with tuberculosis. The CDR3 region has the DNA TGCGCCAGCAGCCAATGGACTAGCGGGGGGTCCTCCGATACGCAGTATTTT. This encodes CASSQWTSGGSSDTQYF.